The 28 T cell receptor beta chains below come from one sample, sequenced in a study of T cell responses to AZD1222 COVID-19 vaccine. Some clones are missing from TCRdb's copy, which holds only in-frame ones; the method was immunoSEQ multiplex PCR. The sample includes approximately 130,000 clones, 90% to 95% of them seen just once. Sample: peripheral blood, taken on day 0 of AZD1222 vaccination. The receptors stem from an adult in good health.

V and J are TRBV30 and TRBJ1-5; 7 bases agree with TRBD1. The CDR3 runs to 13 residues. Germline CDR1 is GTSNPN and CDR2 is SVGIG (reference sequence). Trimming took 4 bases from V and 3 from J; bases not matched to a gene: 3. CDR3 region: CAWTGGNNQPQHF. The CDR3 DNA sequence: TGTGCCTGGACAGGGGGTAACAATCAGCCCCAGCATTTT.

The chain is built from TRBV2 and TRBJ2-3, with TRBD1 as a possible D gene (5 bases). CDR3 length equals 14 residues. Germline V gene sequence: CDR1 SNHLY, CDR2 FYNNEI. V was shortened by 3 bases and J by 2 bases, with 9 bases between the two germline ends. This CDR3 reads CASSEIRVTDTQYF. For the CDR3, the DNA is TGTGCCAGCAGTGAGATCAGGGTCACAGATACGCAGTATTTT.

The J gene is TRBJ1-5, the V gene TRBV7-9; no firm D call. V was trimmed by 1 base and J by 9 bases, leaving 7 bases between them. Germline V gene lookup returns CDR1 SEHNR and CDR2 FQNEAQ (reference sequence). The CDR3 contains 12 residues. The CDR3 nucleotides are TGTGCCAGCAGCTTAGATGCTATGCCCCAGCATTTT. This sequence encodes CASSLDAMPQHF.

This clone was observed a single time. CDR3 residues: CASSEFSYTEAFF. CDR3 sequence (DNA): TGTGCCAGCAGTGAATTCTCCTACACTGAAGCTTTCTTT. This chain uses TRBV25-1 with TRBJ1-1; D gene unclear. Looked up from germline, CDR1 is MGHDK and CDR2 is SYGVNS. V shed 1 base and J shed 3 bases, with 6 bases lying between them. The length of the CDR3 is 13 residues.

The CDR3 here is CASSLDSTDTQYF. The CDR3 nucleotides are TGTGCCAGCAGCTTGGATTCTACAGATACGCAGTATTTT. The rearrangement links TRBV5-4 to TRBJ2-3, with unresolved D. V lost 0 bases and J lost 3, with 5 bases in between. The CDR3 runs 13 residues. Per the germline V gene, CDR1 is SGHNT and CDR2 is YYREEE (reference sequence).

This clone was seen once. The chain couples TRBV27 to TRBJ2-7, with D maybe TRBD2 (6 bases). Trimming took off 6 bases at V and 0 bases at J, with 9 bases between the two ends. The germline V gene has CDR1 MNHEY and CDR2 SMNVEV (reference sequence). This CDR3 is built from 13 residues. The CDR3 loop is CASSRGSSYEQYF. The CDR3 DNA reads as TGTGCCAGCAGCCGGGGGAGCTCCTACGAGCAGTACTTC.

The J gene is TRBJ1-1, the V gene TRBV14, with 9 bases aligning to TRBD1. CDR3 length: 15 residues. Germline loops: CDR1 SGHDN, CDR2 FVKESK. The V and J ends lost 4 bases and 4 bases, in that order; junction bases with no gene match: 7. The CDR3 nucleotides read TGTGCCAGCAGCCTCCTGACAGGGGGGGGCACTGAAGCTTTCTTT. This sequence encodes CASSLLTGGGTEAFF.

The V and J genes are TRBV28 and TRBJ2-1, with D perhaps TRBD1 or TRBD2 (5 bases each). CDR3 size: 12 residues. The germline gives CDR1 MDHEN, CDR2 SYDVKM. With 8 bases removed from V and 4 bases from J, the gap between germline ends came to 9 bases. The CDR3 DNA sequence: TGTGCCAGCTGGGACGCTTACAATGAGCAGTTCTTC. Translated: CASWDAYNEQFF.

The chain joins TRBV6-2 or TRBV6-3 to TRBJ1-2, with TRBD1 as a possible D gene (5 bases). The CDR3 extends over 14 amino acids. Germline CDR1 reads MNHEY; CDR2 reads SVGEGT. The ends were cut back, 5 bases at V and 2 bases at J, with 12 bases in the middle. CDR3 protein: CASSPREANYGYTF. The CDR3 bases are TGTGCCAGCAGTCCCAGGGAAGCAAACTATGGCTACACCTTC.

This clone has just one count. The V call is TRBV29-1, the J call TRBJ1-3; TRBD1 matches at 7 bases. CDR1 is SQVTM and CDR2 is ANQGSEA in the germline V gene. CDR3 length: 11 residues. The CDR3 coding sequence is TGCAGTACAGGGGTTGGAAACACCATATATTTT. It encodes CSTGVGNTIYF.

The chain has TRBV19 and TRBJ2-3; D gene unclear. The CDR3 contains 14 residues. Germline V gives CDR1 LNHDA, CDR2 SQIVND (reference sequence). V was shortened by 10 bases and J by 2 bases, with 16 bases between the two germline ends. The CDR3 spells CATGRWPDTDTQYF. CDR3 bases: TGTGCCACAGGACGATGGCCAGACACAGATACGCAGTATTTT.

The chain uses TRBV5-5 and TRBJ2-5, with 7 bases that match TRBD1. This CDR3 spans 15 amino acids. The V segment lost 3 bases and the J segment 3 bases; nucleotides outside the gene matches: 8. Germline values: CDR1 SGHKS, CDR2 YYEKEE (reference sequence). The CDR3 sequence: CASSSSQGEKETQYF. The CDR3, as DNA: TGTGCCAGCAGCTCTAGCCAGGGGGAGAAAGAGACCCAGTACTTC.

This clone was counted once. This chain links TRBV11-3 with TRBJ2-2, with TRBD1 matching 7 bases. Germline assignment: CDR1 SGHNT and CDR2 YENEEA. The CDR3 is made up of 15 amino acids. The V and J ends lost 3 bases and 3 bases, in that order; junction bases with no gene match: 4. The CDR3 region has the DNA TGTGCCAGCAGCTTTACAACAGGGGACACCGGGGAGCTGTTTTTT. Amino acid sequence: CASSFTTGDTGELFF.

V and J are TRBV7-3 and TRBJ2-3, with D unresolved. The V end lost 5 bases, the J end lost 4 bases, and 10 bases lay between the germline ends. Germline V CDR1 and CDR2: SGHTA, FQGTGA. This CDR3 comprises 13 residues. CDR3: CASSPQGSDTQYF. CDR3 DNA: TGTGCCAGCAGCCCCCAAGGGTCAGATACGCAGTATTTT.

The chain recombines TRBV19 with TRBJ1-1; D is possibly TRBD1 (5 bases). Between the trimmed V and J ends, which lost 0 bases and 0 bases, there was a span of 8 bases. The CDR3 has 15 amino acids. Germline CDR1 and CDR2: LNHDA and SQIVND (reference sequence). The chain's CDR3 is CASSIEAGLNTEAFF. CDR3 sequence (DNA): TGTGCCAGTAGTATAGAGGCAGGGCTGAACACTGAAGCTTTCTTT.

J is TRBJ1-1 and V is TRBV9; D uncertain. This CDR3 comprises 13 residues. Germline CDR1 SGDLS, CDR2 YYNGEE. Trimming stripped 4 bases from V and 8 bases from J, with 15 bases between. This CDR3 reads CASSPQGGFEAFF. DNA for the CDR3: TGTGCCAGCAGCCCCCAAGGTGGATTCGAAGCTTTCTTT.

V usage is TRBV24-1 and J usage is TRBJ2-3, with D possibly TRBD1 on 6 matching bases. Trimming left V 6 bases short and J 0 bases short, with 9 bases between. Germline lookup yields CDR1 KGHDR and CDR2 SFDVKD. The CDR3 is 14 amino acids. The CDR3 sequence is CATSSGASTDTQYF. The DNA of the CDR3 is TGTGCCACCAGTTCAGGGGCCAGCACAGATACGCAGTATTTT.

This chain links TRBV20-1 with TRBJ1-4; 7 bases fit TRBD1. With 3 bases clipped from V and 7 bases from J, the junction kept 5 bases outside the gene matches. The CDR3 sequence is 13 residues long. The V gene's germline CDR1 is DFQATT and CDR2 SNEGSKA (reference sequence). The DNA of the CDR3 is TGCAGTGCTAGTGGGCAGGGGGGTGAAAAACTGTTTTTT. Its protein is CSASGQGGEKLFF.

V and J are TRBV7-6 and TRBJ1-3, with TRBD1 matching 7 bases. Unmatched junction bases numbered 6, after V lost 6 bases and J lost 4 bases. The CDR3 consists of 14 residues. The V gene's germline CDR1 is SGHVS and CDR2 FNYEAQ. The CDR3 DNA follows: TGTGCCAGCAGTCTGACAGGGATCGGAAACACCATATATTTT. The encoded protein is CASSLTGIGNTIYF.

V is TRBV5-6 and J is TRBJ2-5, with D perhaps TRBD1 or TRBD2 (5 bases each). CDR1 and CDR2 from the germline V gene are SGHDT and YYEEEE. There are 13 residues in the CDR3. Between the trimmed V and J ends, which lost 0 bases and 5 bases, there was a span of 8 bases. CDR3 nucleotide sequence: TGTGCCAGCAGCTTGGCAGGGAGTGAGACCCAGTACTTC. This codes for CASSLAGSETQYF.

V and J are TRBV18 and TRBJ1-1; D call uncertain. CDR3 length equals 15 residues. V lost 1 base and J lost 3, with 12 bases in between. Germline V CDR1 and CDR2: KGHSH, LQKENI. The CDR3 region has the DNA TGTGCCAGCTCACCACTCCGGGCACCCGACACTGAAGCTTTCTTT. This codes for CASSPLRAPDTEAFF.

The chain recombines TRBV3-1 (or the pseudogene TRBV3-2) with TRBJ2-4; possible D gene TRBD1, 6 bases. Germline V lookup: CDR1 LGHDT, CDR2 YNNKEL (reference sequence). V was trimmed by 0 bases and J by 8 bases, leaving 17 bases between them. The CDR3 totals 16 residues. The CDR3 nucleotides read TGTGCCAGCAGCCAAGATCCCCCAGGGGCGGAGGACATTCAGTACTTC. Translated, it gives CASSQDPPGAEDIQYF.

The chain employs TRBV19 and TRBJ2-7, with D possibly TRBD2 on 5 matching bases. CDR3 size: 15 residues. The V and J ends lost 0 bases and 2 bases respectively, with 11 bases between them. Germline V gene lookup returns CDR1 LNHDA and CDR2 SQIVND (reference sequence). This chain's CDR3 is CASSIDYDGTYEQYF. In DNA form, the CDR3 reads TGTGCCAGTAGTATAGATTACGACGGGACCTACGAGCAGTACTTC.

The chain is built from TRBV15 and TRBJ1-5; D is perhaps TRBD1 (5 bases). This CDR3 has 13 residues. Germline V CDR1 and CDR2: LNHNV, YYDKDF (reference sequence). V lost 5 bases to trimming and J lost 5 bases, with 10 bases between them. The CDR3 reads CATSEGPHQPQHF. CDR3 DNA: TGTGCCACCAGCGAGGGACCTCATCAGCCCCAGCATTTT.

The rearrangement links TRBV19 to TRBJ2-2; D is possibly TRBD1 (6 bases). Per germline, CDR1 LNHDA and CDR2 SQIVND (reference sequence). V lost 6 bases and J 0 bases, leaving 11 bases between the germline ends. The length of the CDR3 is 15 residues. In DNA form, the CDR3 reads TGTGCCAGTAGGACAGGAACTGCGAACACCGGGGAGCTGTTTTTT. The encoded protein is CASRTGTANTGELFF.

The chain is built from TRBV5-1 and TRBJ1-1; TRBD1 matches at 7 bases. The CDR3 covers 15 residues. V was pared by 4 bases and J by 1 base, with 7 bases of the junction left unmatched. In germline, CDR1 is SGHRS, CDR2 YFSETQ. CDR3 residues: CASSLWDRRNTEAFF. The CDR3 region has the DNA TGCGCCAGCAGCCTCTGGGACAGAAGGAACACTGAAGCTTTCTTT.

The chain couples TRBV23-1 to TRBJ1-5; 7 nucleotides align to TRBD1. TRBV23-1 is reported as an ORF; its role is uncertain. The CDR3 covers 22 residues. Germline trimming cut 3 bases from V and 0 bases from J; bases unmatched to any gene: 23. This chain's CDR3 is CASSQSGSGWTGQPDSNQPQHF. The CDR3 coding sequence is TGCGCCAGCAGTCAGTCGGGGTCCGGTTGGACAGGTCAACCTGATAGCAATCAGCCCCAGCATTTT.

A word on this clone: This sample also contains other DNA sequences that code for the same CDR3. The chain is built from TRBV7-2 and TRBJ2-7, with TRBD2 as a possible D gene (5 bases). Germline lookup yields CDR1 SGHTA and CDR2 FQGNSA. Between the trimmed V and J ends, which lost 1 base and 1 base, there was a span of 8 bases. The CDR3 length is 14 residues. Written as DNA, the CDR3 is TGTGCCAGCAGCTTAGTTGGGAGTTCCTACGAGCAGTACTTC. Translating gives CASSLVGSSYEQYF.